Presented here are 8 T cell receptor beta chains from one specimen sequenced in a study of persistence of HIV-infected CD4 T cells. Overlapping HIV-1 Gag 15-mer peptides at 0.85 to 1 ug per peptide per mL were used. CD40L/CD69 double-negative CD45RO-high memory CD4+ T cells were collected. Antigens of these TCRs are unknown. This was the immunoSEQ version 4 assay in survey mode. Here immunoSEQ multiplex PCR was the method, and the copy in TCRdb shows in-frame clones only, minus some. The sample yields 50,000 to 65,000 clones, more than 70% seen once. The input for sequencing was CD4+ T cells sorted from PBMCs after roughly 18-hour stimulation, taken from a patient who received antiretroviral therapy. These receptors came from an adult man with HIV who was CMV-seropositive.

This clone was seen only a few times. The J gene is TRBJ2-1, the V gene TRBV10-3; 10 nucleotides align to TRBD1. Germline CDR1 is ENHRY and CDR2 is SYGVKD. The CDR3 has 13 residues. Trimming removed 5 bases from V and 8 bases from J; junction bases left unmatched: 3. CDR3 sequence: CAISWDRGHEQFF. The CDR3 DNA reads TGTGCCATCAGTTGGGACAGGGGCCATGAGCAGTTCTTC.

The rearrangement uses TRBV20-1 and TRBJ2-3, with 10 bases lining up with TRBD1. The germline gives CDR1 DFQATT, CDR2 SNEGSKA (reference sequence). There are 16 residues in the CDR3. V was pared by 3 bases and J by 2 bases, with 8 bases of the junction left unmatched. This CDR3 reads CSASTPGQGTTDTQYF. CDR3 bases: TGCAGTGCTAGTACCCCGGGACAGGGGACCACAGATACGCAGTATTTT.

This sequence joins TRBV28 and TRBJ2-4; TRBD1 matches at 8 bases. Trimming took 7 bases from V and 10 from J; bases not matched to a gene: 15. From germline, CDR1 is MDHEN and CDR2 SYDVKM. This CDR3 has 15 amino acids. In DNA form, the CDR3 reads TGTGCCAGCACCACAAACCGGGACAGGTCTTTTATTCAGTACTTC. Its protein product is CASTTNRDRSFIQYF.

V gene TRBV24-1 combines with J gene TRBJ2-3; D uncertain. The CDR3 is made up of 14 amino acids. Germline lookup yields CDR1 KGHDR and CDR2 SFDVKD. Trimming cost V 1 base and J 9 bases, with 13 bases left between them. CDR3 loop: CATSDFTTVGTQYF. The CDR3 DNA is TGTGCCACCAGTGATTTCACCACAGTGGGCACGCAGTATTTT.

The CDR3 loop reads CSVESIGGNGYTF. The CDR3 DNA is TGCAGCGTTGAATCCATAGGGGGCAATGGCTACACCTTC. The chain joins TRBV29-1 to TRBJ1-2, with TRBD1 identical over 7 bases. There are 13 residues in the CDR3. The J segment lost 6 bases and the V segment lost 2 bases, leaving 6 bases of the junction unmatched. Germline CDR1 and CDR2: SQVTM and ANQGSEA.

The V and J genes are TRBV5-1 and TRBJ2-6, with D possibly matching TRBD1 (5 bases). The ends were cut back, 0 bases at V and 4 bases at J, with 11 bases in the middle. The germline CDR1 and CDR2 sequences are SGHRS and YFSETQ. The CDR3 contains 16 residues. The CDR3 loop reads CASSLAAGLGANVLTF. In DNA, the CDR3 is TGCGCCAGCAGCTTGGCCGCAGGGCTCGGGGCCAACGTCCTGACTTTC.

In its sample, this clone is medium-sized. The chain combines TRBV11-1 with TRBJ1-4; 8 nucleotides align to TRBD1. Germline V gene sequence: CDR1 SGHAT, CDR2 FQDESV (reference sequence). This CDR3 is 12 amino acids long. V trimming: 5 bases; J trimming: 8 bases; junction bases outside the gene matches: 1. The CDR3 bases are TGTGCCAGCAGCCACAGGGGGGAAAAACTGTTTTTT. Amino acids: CASSHRGEKLFF.

This clone was detected only once. The V gene is TRBV27, the J gene TRBJ2-1; 9 nucleotides line up with TRBD1. The V gene end was trimmed by 3 bases and the J gene end by 4 bases; junction bases not matched to a gene: 7. There are 16 residues in the CDR3. Germline CDR1 MNHEY, CDR2 SMNVEV (reference sequence). CDR3 sequence: CASSFEGTGRYNEQFF. The CDR3 DNA follows: TGTGCCAGCAGTTTCGAGGGGACAGGGCGTTACAATGAGCAGTTCTTC.